The clone carrying this T cell receptor (beta chain) occurred once. TEMRA cells were FACS-enriched, with CD8+ and CD4+ T cells isolated negatively. The CDR3 is 12 residues long. Germline lookup yields CDR1 GTSNPN and CDR2 SVGIG (reference sequence). V gave up 0 bases and J gave up 6 bases, with 7 bases separating them. Random hexamers primed reverse transcription of about 0.45 to 1 ug RNA. TCRdb analysed the immunoSEQ multiplex PCR reads with MiXCR anew, one entry per CDR3 protein. The sample records about 150,000 distinct CDR3 sequences, more than 85% being singletons. The entry originates in a study of CD8 T cells in Susac syndrome.

Sequencing was done on a sample of CD8+ T cells from PBMCs. This clonotype was sampled from a human donor with Susac syndrome. V is TRBV30 and J is TRBJ2-3; TRBD2 is a possible D gene (6 bases). CDR3 loop: CAWSVGRDTQYF. The CDR3 coding sequence is TGTGCCTGGAGTGTAGGGAGGGATACGCAGTATTTT.